These T cell receptor beta chains were read from a single sample in a study of shared clonotypes between healthy human individuals. Profiled with immunoSEQ multiplex PCR; TCRdb holds only in-frame clones, not every one. The repertoire includes about 2 million clones, less than 95% of them detected once, and roughly 1.1% sits in the top ten. The sequenced sample was naive CD8+ T cells sorted from blood. Receptors originate from a man between 18 and 29 years old in good health. Each CDR3 is given with its conserved first and last residue. The order of the fields is clone size, V gene, J gene, D gene, CDR3 protein, CDR3 DNA. A D gene is named only where the DNA matches it firmly. Some rows have no size entry. The others give once, few or many, or a class for an expanded clone.

clone_size: -
v_call: TRBV19
j_call: TRBJ1-5
d_call: -
cdr3_aa: CASSIFIGAVSQPQHF
cdr3_nt: TGTGCCAGTAGTATATTCATAGGGGCGGTGAGTCAGCCCCAGCATTTT

clone_size: -
v_call: TRBV28
j_call: TRBJ1-4
d_call: -
cdr3_aa: CASSFLVSEKLFF
cdr3_nt: TGTGCCAGCAGTTTCCTCGTGAGTGAAAAACTGTTTTTT

clone_size: -
v_call: TRBV28
j_call: TRBJ2-1
d_call: -
cdr3_aa: CASKAGYAYNEQFF
cdr3_nt: TGTGCCAGCAAGGCAGGCTATGCCTACAATGAGCAGTTCTTC

clone_size: -
v_call: TRBV14
j_call: TRBJ2-7
d_call: -
cdr3_aa: CASSHGTAVSSYEQYF
cdr3_nt: TGTGCCAGCAGCCATGGGACCGCCGTGAGCTCCTACGAGCAGTACTTC

clone_size: -
v_call: TRBV7-8
j_call: TRBJ1-1
d_call: TRBD1
cdr3_aa: CASSLQGDLIGAFF
cdr3_nt: TGTGCCAGCAGCTTGCAGGGGGACCTTATAGGGGCTTTCTTT

clone_size: -
v_call: TRBV27
j_call: TRBJ2-3
d_call: -
cdr3_aa: CASSFFPDTQYF
cdr3_nt: TGTGCCAGCAGTTTTTTCCCAGATACGCAGTATTTT

clone_size: -
v_call: TRBV19
j_call: TRBJ2-7
d_call: -
cdr3_aa: CASSRSSLFYEQYF
cdr3_nt: TGTGCCAGTAGTAGATCCAGCCTCTTCTACGAGCAGTACTTC

clone_size: -
v_call: TRBV4-3
j_call: TRBJ1-6
d_call: -
cdr3_aa: CASSQVTGGLSPLHF
cdr3_nt: TGCGCCAGCAGCCAAGTTACAGGAGGGCTTTCACCCCTCCACTTT

clone_size: -
v_call: TRBV27
j_call: TRBJ2-2
d_call: -
cdr3_aa: CASSPYSVPGELFF
cdr3_nt: TGTGCCAGCAGTCCCTATAGTGTGCCCGGGGAGCTGTTTTTT

clone_size: -
v_call: TRBV19
j_call: TRBJ2-7
d_call: TRBD1
cdr3_aa: CASRAGGYEQYF
cdr3_nt: TGTGCCAGTCGTGCAGGGGGCTACGAGCAGTACTTC

clone_size: -
v_call: TRBV2
j_call: TRBJ1-2
d_call: -
cdr3_aa: CASSPGRYYGYTF
cdr3_nt: TGTGCCAGCAGTCCTGGGCGATACTATGGCTACACCTTC

clone_size: -
v_call: TRBV6-5
j_call: TRBJ1-2
d_call: TRBD1
cdr3_aa: CASSPPGQGYYGYTF
cdr3_nt: TGTGCCAGCAGTCCGCCGGGACAGGGCTACTATGGCTACACCTTC

clone_size: -
v_call: TRBV5-1
j_call: TRBJ2-7
d_call: -
cdr3_aa: CASSSGRGYEQYF
cdr3_nt: TGCGCCAGCAGCTCAGGCAGGGGTTACGAGCAGTACTTC

clone_size: -
v_call: TRBV13
j_call: TRBJ2-3
d_call: TRBD2
cdr3_aa: CASSWVAGVGTDTQYF
cdr3_nt: TGTGCCAGCAGCTGGGTAGCGGGAGTCGGGACAGATACGCAGTATTTT

clone_size: -
v_call: TRBV29-1
j_call: TRBJ1-1
d_call: TRBD1
cdr3_aa: CSVAGGWYTEAFF
cdr3_nt: TGCAGCGTTGCAGGGGGCTGGTACACTGAAGCTTTCTTT

clone_size: -
v_call: TRBV7-9
j_call: TRBJ2-7
d_call: -
cdr3_aa: CASSFPGSYEQYF
cdr3_nt: TGTGCCAGCAGCTTCCCGGGCTCCTACGAGCAGTACTTC

clone_size: -
v_call: TRBV4-3
j_call: TRBJ2-5
d_call: -
cdr3_aa: CASSPEAFETQYF
cdr3_nt: TGCGCCAGCAGCCCTGAGGCTTTCGAGACCCAGTACTTC

clone_size: once
v_call: TRBV25-1
j_call: TRBJ2-7
d_call: TRBD2
cdr3_aa: CASSESPGTRANEQYF
cdr3_nt: TGTGCCAGCAGTGAATCTCCCGGGACTAGGGCCAACGAGCAGTACTTC

clone_size: many
v_call: TRBV27
j_call: TRBJ2-1
d_call: -
cdr3_aa: CASSQTGVYNEQFF
cdr3_nt: TGTGCCAGCAGTCAGACCGGAGTATACAATGAGCAGTTCTTC

clone_size: -
v_call: TRBV5-1
j_call: TRBJ2-1
d_call: TRBD1
cdr3_aa: CASHRTGYNEQFF
cdr3_nt: TGCGCCTCGCACAGGACAGGCTACAATGAGCAGTTCTTC

clone_size: -
v_call: TRBV6-5
j_call: TRBJ2-7
d_call: -
cdr3_aa: CASSYAGLPYEQYF
cdr3_nt: TGTGCCAGCAGTTACGCCGGGCTGCCCTACGAGCAGTACTTC

clone_size: -
v_call: TRBV19
j_call: TRBJ1-1
d_call: -
cdr3_aa: CASSIWATNTEAFF
cdr3_nt: TGTGCCAGTAGTATATGGGCCACAAACACTGAAGCTTTCTTT

clone_size: -
v_call: TRBV21-1
j_call: TRBJ2-2
d_call: -
cdr3_aa: CASFSNRAQGTGELFF
cdr3_nt: TGTGCCAGCTTTTCGAACAGGGCGCAAGGGACCGGGGAGCTGTTTTTT

clone_size: -
v_call: TRBV4-3
j_call: TRBJ1-6
d_call: TRBD1
cdr3_aa: CASSRTGEPSPLHF
cdr3_nt: TGCGCCAGCAGCCGGACAGGGGAGCCTTCACCCCTCCACTTT

clone_size: -
v_call: TRBV2
j_call: TRBJ1-4
d_call: -
cdr3_aa: CASSELADYNEKLFF
cdr3_nt: TGTGCCAGCAGTGAACTGGCAGACTATAATGAAAAACTGTTTTTT

clone_size: -
v_call: TRBV27
j_call: TRBJ2-5
d_call: TRBD1
cdr3_aa: CASKTGGLETQYF
cdr3_nt: TGTGCCAGCAAGACAGGGGGTTTGGAGACCCAGTACTTC

clone_size: once
v_call: TRBV19
j_call: TRBJ2-7
d_call: TRBD2
cdr3_aa: CASSEGLALLYEQYF
cdr3_nt: TGTGCCAGTAGTGAAGGACTAGCGCTCCTCTACGAGCAGTACTTC

clone_size: -
v_call: TRBV28
j_call: TRBJ2-3
d_call: -
cdr3_aa: CASSLGPHQYF
cdr3_nt: TGTGCCAGCAGTTTGGGACCCCATCAGTATTTT

clone_size: -
v_call: TRBV27
j_call: TRBJ1-6
d_call: -
cdr3_aa: CASSRFSGLPNSPLHF
cdr3_nt: TGTGCCAGCAGTCGGTTTTCCGGGCTCCCCAATTCACCCCTCCACTTT

clone_size: -
v_call: TRBV7-6
j_call: TRBJ2-1
d_call: -
cdr3_aa: CASSLAYLGNEQFF
cdr3_nt: TGTGCCAGCAGCTTAGCGTATCTAGGGAATGAGCAGTTCTTC

clone_size: -
v_call: TRBV28
j_call: TRBJ2-3
d_call: -
cdr3_aa: CASSLGTSWGLTDTQYF
cdr3_nt: TGTGCCAGCAGTTTAGGGACGAGCTGGGGGCTCACAGATACGCAGTACTTT

clone_size: -
v_call: TRBV5-1
j_call: TRBJ2-7
d_call: TRBD1
cdr3_aa: CASRIGGSYEQYF
cdr3_nt: TGCGCCAGCAGGATAGGGGGCTCCTATGAGCAGTACTTC

clone_size: -
v_call: TRBV5-1
j_call: TRBJ2-3
d_call: -
cdr3_aa: CASSLGSSQGWTDTQYF
cdr3_nt: TGCGCCAGCAGCTTGGGGTCTTCCCAGGGTTGGACAGATACGCAGTATTTT

clone_size: -
v_call: TRBV7-9
j_call: TRBJ2-5
d_call: -
cdr3_aa: CASSPRIQETQYF
cdr3_nt: TGTGCCAGCAGCCCCCGGATCCAAGAGACCCAGTACTTC

clone_size: -
v_call: TRBV27
j_call: TRBJ1-2
d_call: -
cdr3_aa: CASSLGTAYGYTF
cdr3_nt: TGTGCCAGCAGTTTGGGGACGGCCTATGGCTACACCTTC

clone_size: -
v_call: TRBV9
j_call: TRBJ1-1
d_call: -
cdr3_aa: CASSVSPGNTEAFF
cdr3_nt: TGTGCCAGCAGCGTATCTCCGGGGAACACTGAAGCTTTCTTT

clone_size: -
v_call: TRBV4-1
j_call: TRBJ2-7
d_call: TRBD2
cdr3_aa: CASSQDPSGRSYEQYF
cdr3_nt: TGCGCCAGCAGCCAAGACCCTAGCGGGAGGTCCTACGAGCAGTACTTC

clone_size: -
v_call: TRBV27
j_call: TRBJ2-3
d_call: -
cdr3_aa: CASSLLGGRGTDTQYF
cdr3_nt: TGTGCCAGCAGTTTATTGGGGGGTAGGGGCACAGATACGCAGTATTTT

clone_size: -
v_call: TRBV6-1
j_call: TRBJ1-5
d_call: -
cdr3_aa: CASRPRTAANQPQHF
cdr3_nt: TGTGCCAGCAGACCCAGGACCGCCGCCAATCAGCCCCAGCATTTT

clone_size: -
v_call: TRBV5-4
j_call: TRBJ2-1
d_call: -
cdr3_aa: CASSLAGDYNEQFF
cdr3_nt: TGTGCCAGCAGCTTAGCAGGGGACTACAATGAGCAGTTCTTC

clone_size: once
v_call: TRBV10-1
j_call: TRBJ2-3
d_call: TRBD2
cdr3_aa: CASSPSGANTDTQYF
cdr3_nt: TGCGCCAGCAGCCCTAGCGGGGCCAACACAGATACGCAGTATTTT

clone_size: -
v_call: TRBV28
j_call: TRBJ2-7
d_call: TRBD1
cdr3_aa: CASSLVGQGAYEQYF
cdr3_nt: TGTGCCAGCAGTTTAGTGGGACAGGGGGCCTACGAGCAGTACTTC

clone_size: -
v_call: TRBV7-9
j_call: TRBJ2-1
d_call: -
cdr3_aa: CASNPDRLPNNEQFF
cdr3_nt: TGTGCCAGCAACCCAGACAGGTTACCCAACAATGAGCAGTTCTTC

clone_size: -
v_call: TRBV7-9
j_call: TRBJ1-1
d_call: -
cdr3_aa: CASSFGYTEAFF
cdr3_nt: TGTGCCAGCAGCTTTGGCTACACTGAAGCTTTCTTT

clone_size: -
v_call: TRBV4-1
j_call: TRBJ1-5
d_call: TRBD1
cdr3_aa: CASSQEDRRGQPQHF
cdr3_nt: TGCGCCAGCAGCCAAGAGGACAGGCGGGGGCAGCCCCAGCATTTT

clone_size: -
v_call: TRBV4-1
j_call: TRBJ2-7
d_call: -
cdr3_aa: CASSQVGTFYEQYF
cdr3_nt: TGCGCCAGCAGCCAAGTAGGGACTTTCTACGAGCAGTACTTC

clone_size: -
v_call: TRBV11-2
j_call: TRBJ2-5
d_call: TRBD1
cdr3_aa: CASSNAGTVLRETQYF
cdr3_nt: TGTGCCAGCAGCAACGCCGGGACAGTCCTAAGAGAGACCCAGTACTTC

clone_size: -
v_call: TRBV30
j_call: TRBJ2-3
d_call: TRBD2
cdr3_aa: CAWSSSGLAGRQYF
cdr3_nt: TGTGCCTGGAGTTCATCGGGACTAGCGGGGAGGCAGTATTTT

clone_size: few
v_call: TRBV7-9
j_call: TRBJ1-5
d_call: -
cdr3_aa: CASSLNPGDQPQHF
cdr3_nt: TGTGCCAGCAGCTTAAACCCTGGTGATCAGCCCCAGCATTTT

clone_size: few
v_call: TRBV7-9
j_call: TRBJ1-2
d_call: TRBD1
cdr3_aa: CASSLSRSGTDYGYTF
cdr3_nt: TGTGCCAGCAGCTTATCTCGATCCGGGACAGACTATGGCTACACCTTC

clone_size: -
v_call: TRBV7-2
j_call: TRBJ2-5
d_call: -
cdr3_aa: CASSLGVGVETQYF
cdr3_nt: TGTGCCAGCAGCTTAGGTGTGGGTGTGGAGACCCAGTACTTC

clone_size: -
v_call: TRBV7-9
j_call: TRBJ2-2
d_call: TRBD1
cdr3_aa: CASSQTGGTGELFF
cdr3_nt: TGTGCCAGCAGCCAGACAGGGGGAACCGGGGAGCTGTTTTTT

clone_size: -
v_call: TRBV5-6
j_call: TRBJ1-2
d_call: TRBD1
cdr3_aa: CASRQGASYGYTF
cdr3_nt: TGTGCCAGCAGACAGGGGGCCAGCTATGGCTACACCTTC

clone_size: once
v_call: TRBV29-1
j_call: TRBJ2-3
d_call: TRBD2
cdr3_aa: CSPVLQGQAVSGGYRTDTQYF
cdr3_nt: TGCAGCCCTGTGCTGCAGGGCCAAGCCGTTAGCGGGGGGTACCGCACAGATACGCAGTATTTT

clone_size: -
v_call: TRBV4-1
j_call: TRBJ2-2
d_call: TRBD2
cdr3_aa: CASSQVAGTSGTGELFF
cdr3_nt: TGCGCCAGCAGCCAAGTCGCCGGGACTAGCGGGACCGGGGAGCTGTTTTTT

clone_size: -
v_call: TRBV6-5
j_call: TRBJ2-2
d_call: -
cdr3_aa: CASSPELAGELFF
cdr3_nt: TGTGCCAGCAGTCCTGAACTAGCCGGGGAGCTGTTTTTT

clone_size: -
v_call: TRBV5-4
j_call: TRBJ2-7
d_call: -
cdr3_aa: CASSLFSDSQYF
cdr3_nt: TGTGCCAGCAGCTTGTTCTCCGACAGCCAGTACTTC